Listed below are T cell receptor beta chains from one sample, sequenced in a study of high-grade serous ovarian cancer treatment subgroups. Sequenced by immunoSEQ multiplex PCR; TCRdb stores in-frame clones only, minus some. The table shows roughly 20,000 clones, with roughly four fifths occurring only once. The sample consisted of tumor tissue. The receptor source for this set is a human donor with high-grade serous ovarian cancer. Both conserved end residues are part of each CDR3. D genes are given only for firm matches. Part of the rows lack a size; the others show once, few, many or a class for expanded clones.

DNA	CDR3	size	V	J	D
TGTGCCAGCAGCCCCAGGAACTCCTACGAGCAGTACTTC	CASSPRNSYEQYF	few	TRBV7-9	TRBJ2-7	NA
TGCAGCGTTCCTAAAGACGGACTGAACTATGGCTACACCTTC	CSVPKDGLNYGYTF	NA	TRBV29-1	TRBJ1-2	NA
TGTGCCACCAGCAGATCTACTACAGGGTTCGGAAACACCATATATTTT	CATSRSTTGFGNTIYF	NA	TRBV15	TRBJ1-3	NA
TGTGCCAGTAGTATATTACCCAGGGGATCCGGGGAGCAGTACTTC	CASSILPRGSGEQYF	NA	TRBV19	TRBJ2-7	NA
TGTGCCAGCAGCTTAGAAGCGGGAGGGATGGAGACCCAGTACTTC	CASSLEAGGMETQYF	NA	TRBV7-6	TRBJ2-5	TRBD2
TGTGCCAGCAGTGAAGAAATAGGGGGCGTGGATGGCTACACCTTC	CASSEEIGGVDGYTF	NA	TRBV6-1	TRBJ1-2	TRBD1
TGTGCCAGTAGTACTCGACTCCGGGGGGTCAAAAACATTCAGTACTTC	CASSTRLRGVKNIQYF	NA	TRBV19	TRBJ2-4	TRBD2
TGTGCCAGCAGTTTGCGGCGGGGGGCCGGTTTGAACACTGAAGCTTTCTTT	CASSLRRGAGLNTEAFF	NA	TRBV28	TRBJ1-1	NA
TGCAGCGCTGCCGGGACACCGAACACTGAAGCTTTCTTT	CSAAGTPNTEAFF	few	TRBV29-1	TRBJ1-1	NA
TGTGCCAGCAGCCAAGCGTCGGGTAGCGGTTACGAGCAGTACTTC	CASSQASGSGYEQYF	NA	TRBV4-2	TRBJ2-7	NA
TGTGCCAGCAGCCCTGGGGAGGGGGGGACTGAAGCTTTCTTT	CASSPGEGGTEAFF	NA	TRBV7-6	TRBJ1-1	NA
TGTGCCAGCAGCTTGGAACTGGGAGGCGAGCAGTACTTC	CASSLELGGEQYF	few	TRBV5-8	TRBJ2-7	NA
TGTGCCAGCAGCGTAGGCTACTTAGCGGGAGAGCAGTTCTTC	CASSVGYLAGEQFF	NA	TRBV5-6	TRBJ2-1	TRBD2
TGTGCCAGCAGCTCCAGCGGGATTGAGACCCAGTACTTC	CASSSSGIETQYF	NA	TRBV7-9	TRBJ2-5	TRBD2
TGTGCCAGTGATCTCGGAAATGAGCAGTTCTTC	CASDLGNEQFF	NA	TRBV28	TRBJ2-1	NA
TGTGCCAGCAGTCTTAGCGGAACTAGCACAGATACGCAGTATTTT	CASSLSGTSTDTQYF	NA	TRBV4-2	TRBJ2-3	NA
TGTGCCAGCAGCGATGACAGGGGGCCGAATAAAAACATTCAGTACTTC	CASSDDRGPNKNIQYF	NA	TRBV9	TRBJ2-4	TRBD1
TGTGCCAGCAGCGGGACAGGGGGCACTGAAGCTTTCTTT	CASSGTGGTEAFF	once	TRBV11-2	TRBJ1-1	TRBD1
TGTGCCAGCAGCTTATTAGCGGGAGGTCCCAATGAGCAGTTCTTC	CASSLLAGGPNEQFF	once	TRBV7-2	TRBJ2-1	TRBD2
TGTGCCAGCAGCCCCCTTATGTCCGGGGAGCTGTTTTTT	CASSPLMSGELFF	NA	TRBV11-3	TRBJ2-2	NA
TGTGCCTGCCCGACAGGGACGAACACTGAAGCTTTCTTT	CACPTGTNTEAFF	NA	TRBV30	TRBJ1-1	TRBD1
TGTGCCAGCAGGGACAGTCTTAACTCACCCCTCCACTTT	CASRDSLNSPLHF	NA	TRBV25-1	TRBJ1-6	NA
TGTGCCAGCTACACTCCGCCCCCCTACGAGCAGTACTTC	CASYTPPPYEQYF	NA	TRBV6-1	TRBJ2-7	NA
TGTGCCAGCAGCTTAGGAACTACCAAGACCGGGGAGCTGTTTTTT	CASSLGTTKTGELFF	NA	TRBV7-6	TRBJ2-2	NA
TGTGCCAGCAGCCCTCTTAACAGGGGCAGAGGCTACACCTTC	CASSPLNRGRGYTF	once	TRBV9	TRBJ1-2	TRBD1
TGTGCCAGCAGTCCCCTTGACAGGGGGCTTCAGCCCCAGCATTTT	CASSPLDRGLQPQHF	NA	TRBV28	TRBJ1-5	TRBD1
TGTGCCAGCCGATCGGGTGGGGCAGAACAGCCCCAGCATTTT	CASRSGGAEQPQHF	once	TRBV18	TRBJ1-5	NA
TGCAGCGTTGTCCGGGACGGGAACACTGAAGCTTTCTTT	CSVVRDGNTEAFF	few	TRBV29-1	TRBJ1-1	NA
TGCGCCAGCAGCTTGGCAGGGATAGGAAACACCATATATTTT	CASSLAGIGNTIYF	NA	TRBV5-1	TRBJ1-3	NA
TGTGCCAGTAGTATAGGACTAGCGCACTACAATGAGCAGTTCTTC	CASSIGLAHYNEQFF	NA	TRBV19	TRBJ2-1	TRBD2
TGTGCCAGCAGTTTATATCGCACCGAAATTAACTATGGCTACACCTTC	CASSLYRTEINYGYTF	NA	TRBV28	TRBJ1-2	NA
TGTGCCAGCAGCTTAGAGGGGGCGCGCAATGAGCAGTTCTTC	CASSLEGARNEQFF	NA	TRBV5-4	TRBJ2-1	TRBD1
TGTGCCAGTACCTCCCCCGGAACAGGGAGTCAGCCCCAGCATTTT	CASTSPGTGSQPQHF	few	TRBV19	TRBJ1-5	NA
TGTGCCAGCAGCTTGGCCGCCGACGGGTACAATGAGCAGTTCTTC	CASSLAADGYNEQFF	NA	TRBV7-3	TRBJ2-1	NA
TGTGCCATCAGTGATTCTGACAGGAATAACTATGGCTACACCTTC	CAISDSDRNNYGYTF	few	TRBV10-3	TRBJ1-2	NA
TGCGCCAGCAGCTTGGGACAGGAGGGGACTGAAGCTTTCTTT	CASSLGQEGTEAFF	few	TRBV5-1	TRBJ1-1	NA
TGTGCCAGCAGCAATGGGAGGGACAGATCCTTCTCTGGGGCCAACGTCCTGACTTTC	CASSNGRDRSFSGANVLTF	NA	TRBV27	TRBJ2-6	NA
TGTGCCAGCAGCTTAAGGACAGGAGACTATGGCTACACCTTC	CASSLRTGDYGYTF	NA	TRBV7-8	TRBJ1-2	TRBD1
TGTGCCACCAGCAGACTGACAGGGGGGTACGAGCAGTACTTC	CATSRLTGGYEQYF	NA	TRBV15	TRBJ2-7	TRBD1
TGTGCCAGTAGTCCCCCCGACACCGGGGAGCTGTTTTTT	CASSPPDTGELFF	NA	TRBV19	TRBJ2-2	NA
TGTGCCAGCAGTCCTATCCCGGGGAGGCCCGATGAGCAGTTCTTC	CASSPIPGRPDEQFF	NA	TRBV27	TRBJ2-1	NA
TGTGCCAGCAGCCTTGAGGGACAGTTGAACACTGAAGCTTTCTTT	CASSLEGQLNTEAFF	few	TRBV9	TRBJ1-1	TRBD1
TGTGCCAGCAGTGCGTGGGCAACTCCGGGACACTTTGCAACTAATGAAAAACTGTTTTTT	CASSAWATPGHFATNEKLFF	NA	TRBV6-1	TRBJ1-4	NA
TGTGCCAGCAGCTTATCGGGGGCGAGGTTTTTAGAACTGTTTTTT	CASSLSGARFLELFF	few	TRBV7-9	TRBJ1-4	NA
TGTGCCAGCAGTTCCTATTCTAGCGGGAGCTCCTACGAGCAGTACTTC	CASSSYSSGSSYEQYF	NA	TRBV28	TRBJ2-7	TRBD2
TGTGCCAGCAGCACCACAGATACGCAGTATTTT	CASSTTDTQYF	NA	TRBV7-9	TRBJ2-3	NA
TGTGCCAGCAGCTTAGTTTGGACTAGCGGGAGTAATGAGCAGTTCTTC	CASSLVWTSGSNEQFF	NA	TRBV7-2	TRBJ2-1	TRBD2
TGCGCCGGCAGCTTCACAGGGGAAGTTTCCCAAGAGACCCAGTACTTC	CAGSFTGEVSQETQYF	NA	TRBV5-1	TRBJ2-5	TRBD1
TGTGCCAGCAGCTTTTGGGGCGAAGAGACCCAGTACTTC	CASSFWGEETQYF	NA	TRBV11-2	TRBJ2-5	NA
TGCAGCGTTGAAACTATTCCGGAATATTCTAACTATGGCTACACCTTC	CSVETIPEYSNYGYTF	once	TRBV29-1	TRBJ1-2	NA
TGTGCCAGCAGCTCTTCGCCCAGCGGGATTAGGAATGAGCAGTTCTTC	CASSSSPSGIRNEQFF	NA	TRBV7-8	TRBJ2-1	TRBD2
TGTGCCAGCAGCGACGGGAGGCCGGGGGGGAATGAGCAGTTCTTC	CASSDGRPGGNEQFF	NA	TRBV9	TRBJ2-1	TRBD2
TGTGCCAGCAGCGAATTGGGACGGACTCTTGGGGAGCAGTACTTC	CASSELGRTLGEQYF	once	TRBV28	TRBJ2-7	NA
TGTGCCATCCGACAGCCTGGGGCCAACGTCCTGACTTTC	CAIRQPGANVLTF	once	TRBV19	TRBJ2-6	NA
TGTGCCAGCAGCCCAAAAGTAGGTGGCGAGCAGTACTTC	CASSPKVGGEQYF	NA	TRBV11-2	TRBJ2-7	NA
TGCGCCAGCAGCCCAGCGGGGACAACCTACGAGCAGTACTTC	CASSPAGTTYEQYF	NA	TRBV5-1	TRBJ2-7	NA
TGTGCCTGGAGTACCGTCAGGACTAGCGGGAGGGCCCCGTATACGCAGTATTTT	CAWSTVRTSGRAPYTQYF	NA	TRBV30	TRBJ2-3	TRBD2
TGTGCCAGCAGCGTAACGGGACAAAAACAGCCCCAGCATTTT	CASSVTGQKQPQHF	medium-sized	TRBV9	TRBJ1-5	NA
TGTGCCAGCAGCCCCCGCGGGCTAGCGGGAGGAAAGACCCAGTACTTC	CASSPRGLAGGKTQYF	NA	TRBV7-9	TRBJ2-5	TRBD2
TGTGCCAGCAGCCGAGATGCCTCAAACTATGGCTACACCTTC	CASSRDASNYGYTF	NA	TRBV7-2	TRBJ1-2	NA